This T cell receptor beta chain is from a study of Graves' ophthalmopathy and Graves' hyperthyroidism. Study information: Specimen type is peripheral blood, obtained at initial diagnosis before any treatment.

The CDR3 covers 14 residues. Germline values: CDR1 MNHNS, CDR2 SASEGT. V gave up 1 base and J gave up 0 bases, with 3 bases separating them. Ophthalmopathy donors showed moderate-to-severe activity, CAS ≥3, NOSPECS ≥4 and a duration under 3 months. Excluded: other autoimmune disease, uncontrolled infection, pregnancy or lactation. Scientists amplified the TCR beta CDR3 regions from RNA transcripts. RT-PCR with HTBI primers came first, then second-round multiplex PCR. MiXCR, applied by TCRdb to the multiplex PCR reads, yields one record per CDR3 protein. Found here are approximately 330,000 distinct CDR3 sequences, around a sixth of them singletons; the top ten hold 9% to 15%. This clonotype was seen ten or more times.

The TCR originated in an adult man with Graves' ophthalmopathy. The rearrangement uses TRBV6-1 and TRBJ2-2; D uncertain. What was sequenced was peripheral blood. The CDR3 bases are TGTGCCAGCAGTGAAGGGCCGAACACCGGGGAGCTGTTTTTT. This codes for CASSEGPNTGELFF.